The rows below give T cell receptor beta chains drawn from one sample of a study of a mutant IDH1 vaccine in newly diagnosed glioma. Profiled with immunoSEQ multiplex PCR; TCRdb holds only in-frame clones, not every one. The sample lists tens of thousands of clones, over 70% seen once, with about 1.4% in the top ten. For these receptors, no antigen is known. This material consisted of PBMCs, taken from a glioma patient whose treatment included an IDH1 peptide vaccine. The origin of the receptors is a man aged 35 to 55 with glioma. CDR3s include the opening cysteine and the closing phenylalanine or tryptophan. The size of a clone is reported for some rows only, either as once, few or many, or as a class for expanded clones.

V gene: TRBV27; clone size: -; CDR3 protein: CASSLSQGKNTEAFF
V gene: TRBV18; clone size: -; CDR3 protein: CASSPRGQTNTEAFF
V gene: TRBV6-4; clone size: -; CDR3 protein: CASSDSGFEGQFF
V gene: TRBV4-1; clone size: -; CDR3 protein: CASSQEWLAGAEDQYF
V gene: TRBV27; clone size: -; CDR3 protein: CASSFRGQGASNQPQHF
V gene: TRBV29-1; clone size: once; CDR3 protein: CSVLQGSSFEQYF
V gene: TRBV7-9; clone size: -; CDR3 protein: CASSLQQGGAFF
V gene: TRBV9; clone size: -; CDR3 protein: CASSVASGDSYEQYF
V gene: TRBV7-8; clone size: -; CDR3 protein: CASSLEVGNTIYF
V gene: TRBV25-1; clone size: -; CDR3 protein: CASSEFAGGGQETQYF
V gene: TRBV29-1; clone size: -; CDR3 protein: CSARRSPMDTQYF
V gene: TRBV19; clone size: -; CDR3 protein: CASSAPLAGSYEQYF
V gene: TRBV2; clone size: once; CDR3 protein: CASSRQGASGYTF
V gene: TRBV18; clone size: -; CDR3 protein: CASSLRTSGPYEQYF
V gene: TRBV6-4; clone size: -; CDR3 protein: CASSGRENTGELFF
V gene: TRBV11-2; clone size: few; CDR3 protein: CASSSWGSGRSGEQYF
V gene: TRBV6-1; clone size: -; CDR3 protein: CASSGLEQGTDTQYF
V gene: TRBV2; clone size: -; CDR3 protein: CASSETGSGYGYTF